This TCR beta chain was profiled in a study of cytomegalovirus exposure and HLA in healthy donors. PCR involved 60 Vbeta and 13 Jbeta primers. Profiled with immunoSEQ multiplex PCR; TCRdb holds only in-frame clones, not every one. Of about 150,000 clones in the sample, roughly 80% were seen once. The CDR3 contains 16 residues. V lost 4 bases and J lost 8; bases outside the gene matches: 14. The rearrangement joins TRBV5-3 to TRBJ1-4, with 7 positions matching TRBD1. TRBV5-3 belongs to the ORF category, with a function that is uncertain. Sample: PBMCs. This sequence originates from a man aged 35 to 55 in good health and CMV-seropositive. The CDR3 bases are TGTGCCAGAAGCGTCGGATGGGACAGCCAGCGGGAAAAACTGTTTTTT. It codes for CARSVGWDSQREKLFF.